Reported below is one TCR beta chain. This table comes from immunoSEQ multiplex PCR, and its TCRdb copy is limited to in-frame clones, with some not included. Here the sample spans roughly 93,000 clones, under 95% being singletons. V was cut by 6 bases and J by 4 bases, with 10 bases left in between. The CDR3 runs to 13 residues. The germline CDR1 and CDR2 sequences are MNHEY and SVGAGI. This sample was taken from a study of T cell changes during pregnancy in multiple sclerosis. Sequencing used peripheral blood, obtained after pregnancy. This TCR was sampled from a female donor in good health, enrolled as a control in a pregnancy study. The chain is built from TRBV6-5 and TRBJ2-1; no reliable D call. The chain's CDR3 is CASSRYGYNEQFF. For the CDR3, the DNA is TGTGCCAGCAGCCGCTACGGTTACAATGAGCAGTTCTTC.